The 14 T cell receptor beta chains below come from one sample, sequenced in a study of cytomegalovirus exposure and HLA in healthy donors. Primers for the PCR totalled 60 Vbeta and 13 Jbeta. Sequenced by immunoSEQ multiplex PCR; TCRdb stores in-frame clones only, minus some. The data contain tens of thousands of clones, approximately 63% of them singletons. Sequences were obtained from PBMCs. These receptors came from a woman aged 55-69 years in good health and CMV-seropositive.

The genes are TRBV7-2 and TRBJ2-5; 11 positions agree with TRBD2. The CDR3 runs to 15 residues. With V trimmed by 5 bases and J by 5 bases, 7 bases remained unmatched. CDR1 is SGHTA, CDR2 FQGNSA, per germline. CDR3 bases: TGTGCCAGCAGCCCCCTAGCGGGGGGTGTGGAGACCCAGTACTTC. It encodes CASSPLAGGVETQYF.

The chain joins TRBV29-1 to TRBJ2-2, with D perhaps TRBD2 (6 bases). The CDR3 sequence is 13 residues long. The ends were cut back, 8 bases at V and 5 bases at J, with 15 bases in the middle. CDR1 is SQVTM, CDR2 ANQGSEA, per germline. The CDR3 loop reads CSSAGPRTGELFF. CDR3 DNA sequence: TGCAGCTCCGCGGGACCACGAACCGGGGAGCTGTTTTTT.

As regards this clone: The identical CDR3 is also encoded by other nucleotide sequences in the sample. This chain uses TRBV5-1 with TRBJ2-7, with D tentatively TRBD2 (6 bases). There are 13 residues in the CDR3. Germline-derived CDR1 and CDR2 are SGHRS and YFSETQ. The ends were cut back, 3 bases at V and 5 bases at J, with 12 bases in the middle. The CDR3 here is CASSSGTGDEQYF. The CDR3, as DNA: TGCGCCAGCAGCTCCGGGACTGGCGACGAGCAGTACTTC.

CDR3 loop: CASSPDRGRSEAFF. The CDR3 DNA reads TGCGCCAGCAGTCCGGACAGGGGGCGATCTGAAGCTTTCTTT. The V gene is TRBV4-3, the J gene TRBJ1-1; TRBD1 matches at 11 bases. Germline V CDR1 and CDR2: LGHNA, YSLEER. The ends lost 6 bases at V and 6 bases at J; junction bases unmatched: 6. The CDR3 loop spans 14 amino acids.

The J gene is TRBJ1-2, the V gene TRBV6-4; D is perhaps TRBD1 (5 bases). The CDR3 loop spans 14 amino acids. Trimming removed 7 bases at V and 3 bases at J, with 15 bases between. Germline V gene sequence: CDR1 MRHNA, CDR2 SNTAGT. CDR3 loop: CASKVAQGDYGYTF. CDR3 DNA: TGTGCCAGCAAAGTGGCTCAAGGGGACTATGGCTACACCTTC.

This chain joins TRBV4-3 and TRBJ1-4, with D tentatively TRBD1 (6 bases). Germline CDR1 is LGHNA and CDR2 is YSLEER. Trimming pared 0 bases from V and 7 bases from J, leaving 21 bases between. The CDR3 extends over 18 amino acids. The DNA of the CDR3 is TGCGCCAGCAGCCAAGAGGAGATGGGTACAGGGCGGAGTGAAAAACTGTTTTTT. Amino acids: CASSQEEMGTGRSEKLFF.

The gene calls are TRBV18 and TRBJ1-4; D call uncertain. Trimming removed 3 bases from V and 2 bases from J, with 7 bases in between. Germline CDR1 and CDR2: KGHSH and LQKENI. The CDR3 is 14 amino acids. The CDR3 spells CASSPGSTNEKLFF. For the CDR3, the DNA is TGTGCCAGCTCACCCGGTTCCACTAATGAAAAACTGTTTTTT.

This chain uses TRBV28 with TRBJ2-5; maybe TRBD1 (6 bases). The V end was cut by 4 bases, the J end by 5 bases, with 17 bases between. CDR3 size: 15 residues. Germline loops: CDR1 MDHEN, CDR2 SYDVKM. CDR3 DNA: TGTGCCAGCAGTTCCCGGGACACCGTTCTGGAGACCCAGTACTTC. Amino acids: CASSSRDTVLETQYF.

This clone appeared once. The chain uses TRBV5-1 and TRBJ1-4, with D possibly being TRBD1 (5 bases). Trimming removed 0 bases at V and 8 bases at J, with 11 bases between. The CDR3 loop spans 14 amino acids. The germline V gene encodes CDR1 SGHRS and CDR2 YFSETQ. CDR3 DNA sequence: TGCGCCAGCAGCTTGGAAGGGCCAGGGGAAAAACTGTTTTTT. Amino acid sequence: CASSLEGPGEKLFF. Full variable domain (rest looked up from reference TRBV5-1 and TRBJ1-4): KAGVTQTPRYLIKTRGQQVTLSCSPISGHRSVSWYQQTPGQGLQFLFEYFSETQRNKGNFPGRFSGRQFSNSRSEMNVSTLELGDSALYLCASSLEGPGEKLFFGSGTQLSVL.

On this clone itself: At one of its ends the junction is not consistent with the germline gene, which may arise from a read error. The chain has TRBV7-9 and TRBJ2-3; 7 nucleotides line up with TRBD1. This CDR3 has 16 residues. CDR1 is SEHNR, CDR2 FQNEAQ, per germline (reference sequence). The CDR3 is CSSSTGTVILTDTQYF. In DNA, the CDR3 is TGTTCCAGCAGCACCGGGACAGTAATTCTCACAGATACGCAGTATTTT.

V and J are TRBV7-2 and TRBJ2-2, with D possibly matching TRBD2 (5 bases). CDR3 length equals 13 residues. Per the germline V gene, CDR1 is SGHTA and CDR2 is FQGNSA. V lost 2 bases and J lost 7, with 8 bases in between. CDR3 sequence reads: CASSLNRDGELFF. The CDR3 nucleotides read TGTGCCAGCAGCTTAAATCGGGACGGGGAGCTGTTTTTT. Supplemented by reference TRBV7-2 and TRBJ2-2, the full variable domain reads GAGVSQSPSNKVTEKGKDVELRCDPISGHTALYWYRQSLGQGLEFLIYFQGNSAPDKSGLPSDRFSAERTGGSVSTLTIQRTQQEDSAVYLCASSLNRDGELFFGEGSRLTVL.

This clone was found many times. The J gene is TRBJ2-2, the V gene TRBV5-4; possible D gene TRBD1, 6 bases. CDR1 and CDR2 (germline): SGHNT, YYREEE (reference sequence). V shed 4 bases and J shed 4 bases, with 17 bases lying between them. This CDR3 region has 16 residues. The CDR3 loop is CASSPTWDTPTGELFF. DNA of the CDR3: TGTGCCAGCAGCCCTACTTGGGACACCCCCACCGGGGAGCTGTTTTTT.

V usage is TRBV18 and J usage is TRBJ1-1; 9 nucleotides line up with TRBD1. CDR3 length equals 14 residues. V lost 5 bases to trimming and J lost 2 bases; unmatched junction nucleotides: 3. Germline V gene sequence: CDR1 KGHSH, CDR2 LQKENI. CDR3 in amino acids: CASSEQGANTEAFF. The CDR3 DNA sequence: TGTGCCAGCTCAGAACAGGGGGCAAACACTGAAGCTTTCTTT.

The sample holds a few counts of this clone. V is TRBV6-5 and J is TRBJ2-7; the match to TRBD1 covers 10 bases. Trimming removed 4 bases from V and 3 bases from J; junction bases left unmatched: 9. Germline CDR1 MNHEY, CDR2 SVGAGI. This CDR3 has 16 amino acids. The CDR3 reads CASSSITGTGDYEQYF. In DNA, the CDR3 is TGTGCCAGCAGTTCTATTACCGGGACAGGGGACTACGAGCAGTACTTC.